Listed below are T cell receptor beta chains from one sample, sequenced in a study of CD8+ T cells in alopecia areata. TCRdb's copy holds only in-frame clones and misses some; the assay was immunoSEQ multiplex PCR. The profile shows roughly 250,000 clones, approximately 61% of them singletons. The sample was CD4+ T cells sorted from blood, taken at week 0. These receptors were obtained from a human donor with alopecia areata. CDR3s include the opening cysteine and the closing phenylalanine or tryptophan. The D gene is left open where the match is weak. A clone size is listed for some rows: how often the clone was seen (once, few, many), or a class if it is expanded.

v_call	clone_size	j_call	d_call	cdr3_aa	cdr3_nt
TRBV30	-	TRBJ1-2	TRBD1	CAWSARGGGYGYTF	TGTGCCTGGAGTGCCAGGGGGGGTGGTTATGGCTACACCTTC
TRBV7-9	-	TRBJ2-7	-	CASSVTGPTDEQYF	TGTGCCAGCAGCGTTACGGGACCGACTGACGAGCAGTACTTC
TRBV30	few	TRBJ1-2	-	CAWALNTGHYGYTF	TGTGCCTGGGCCTTAAATACGGGTCACTATGGCTACACCTTC
TRBV11-2	-	TRBJ1-2	-	CASSLSRGLGRGYGYTF	TGTGCCAGCAGCTTGTCCCGAGGGCTCGGACGAGGGTATGGCTACACCTTC
TRBV9	few	TRBJ1-2	-	CASSPSNNYGYTF	TGTGCCAGCAGCCCCTCTAACAACTATGGCTACACCTTC
TRBV4-1	-	TRBJ2-2	-	CASSQSRVTGELFF	TGCGCCAGCAGCCAATCCCGGGTCACCGGGGAGCTGTTTTTT
TRBV30	-	TRBJ1-6	-	CAWSKGNSPLHF	TGTGCCTGGAGCAAAGGGAATTCACCCCTCCACTTT
TRBV2	-	TRBJ2-7	TRBD1	CASGLDRGQYEQYF	TGTGCCAGCGGCTTGGACAGGGGGCAGTACGAGCAGTACTTC
TRBV19	many	TRBJ2-1	TRBD1	CASSLPGQGDYEQFF	TGTGCCAGTAGTTTACCGGGACAGGGGGATTATGAGCAGTTCTTC
TRBV29-1	-	TRBJ2-5	TRBD1	CSVGRGRIETQYF	TGCAGCGTTGGAAGGGGGCGTATAGAGACCCAGTACTTC
TRBV7-2	-	TRBJ2-1	TRBD1	CASSPRTGSHEQFF	TGTGCCAGCAGCCCCAGGACAGGGTCCCATGAGCAGTTCTTC
TRBV29-1	once	TRBJ1-1	-	CSVRPWERGEAFF	TGCAGCGTACGTCCGTGGGAACGGGGTGAAGCTTTCTTT
TRBV5-1	few	TRBJ2-3	TRBD1	CASSLETGTSDTQYF	TGCGCCAGCAGCTTGGAGACAGGGACCTCAGATACGCAGTATTTT
TRBV4-3	few	TRBJ1-1	-	CASSFNTEAFF	TGCGCCAGCAGCTTTAACACTGAAGCTTTCTTT
TRBV29-1	few	TRBJ2-1	TRBD2	CSVEDRRLAGYNEQFF	TGCAGCGTTGAAGATCGCCGACTAGCGGGATACAATGAGCAGTTCTTC
TRBV29-1	few	TRBJ2-5	-	CSARLETQYF	TGCAGCGCCCGTCTTGAGACCCAGTACTTC
TRBV18	-	TRBJ1-5	-	CASSPTGGQPQHF	TGTGCCAGCTCACCGACAGGAGGGCAGCCCCAGCATTTT
TRBV30	-	TRBJ1-1	-	CAWSGPPMNTEAFF	TGTGCCTGGAGTGGCCCTCCAATGAACACTGAAGCTTTCTTT
TRBV7-2	-	TRBJ2-7	-	CASSPTGPSYEQYF	TGTGCCAGCAGCCCAACAGGGCCCTCCTACGAGCAGTACTTC
TRBV5-4	-	TRBJ2-4	TRBD1	CASSAGTENIQYF	TGTGCCAGCAGCGCCGGGACAGAAAACATTCAGTACTTC
TRBV5-4	-	TRBJ1-6	-	CASSLELHRGISSPLHF	TGTGCCAGCAGCTTGGAGCTTCACAGAGGGATATCTTCACCCCTCCACTTT
TRBV11-2	-	TRBJ2-4	TRBD2	CASSSLREERGASYIQYF	TGTGCCAGCAGCTCCCTCCGCGAGGAGCGGGGGGCGAGTTACATTCAGTACTTC
TRBV18	-	TRBJ2-7	-	CASSGTRSDEQYF	TGTGCCAGCTCCGGGACACGGTCCGACGAGCAGTACTTC
TRBV5-1	-	TRBJ2-2	-	CASSPGTAGELFF	TGCGCCAGCAGCCCCGGAACCGCCGGGGAGCTGTTTTTT
TRBV29-1	-	TRBJ2-4	-	CSAGGAKGNIQYF	TGCAGCGCCGGCGGGGCGAAGGGGAACATTCAGTACTTC
TRBV29-1	-	TRBJ2-7	-	CSVGPGSYEQYF	TGCAGCGTTGGGCCGGGATCCTACGAGCAGTACTTC
TRBV13	few	TRBJ2-7	TRBD1	CASSLRQGLSGHSYEQYF	TGTGCCAGCAGCCTCCGACAGGGGTTGAGCGGGCATTCCTACGAGCAGTACTTC
TRBV7-2	-	TRBJ1-2	TRBD1	CASSRDRNYGYTF	TGTGCCAGCAGCCGGGACAGGAACTATGGCTACACCTTC
TRBV5-6	-	TRBJ1-4	-	CASSPGLTGEKLFF	TGTGCCAGCAGCCCCGGGCTAACGGGTGAAAAACTGTTTTTT
TRBV6-1	-	TRBJ2-3	-	CASSLEVRDTQYF	TGTGCCAGCAGCCTCGAAGTAAGGGATACGCAGTATTTT
TRBV5-1	-	TRBJ1-1	-	CASSLHEGTEAFF	TGCGCCAGCAGCTTACATGAAGGGACTGAAGCTTTCTTT
TRBV29-1	few	TRBJ2-5	-	CSTRQAVIIETQYF	TGCAGCACCCGACAGGCAGTGATTATTGAGACCCAGTACTTC
TRBV27	-	TRBJ1-2	-	CASGQGYGYTF	TGTGCCAGCGGTCAGGGGTATGGCTACACCTTC
TRBV9	-	TRBJ1-3	-	CASSVAGTGNTIYF	TGTGCCAGCAGCGTAGCGGGCACAGGAAACACCATATATTTT
TRBV27	few	TRBJ2-3	TRBD1	CASSRQGHSTDTQYF	TGTGCCAGCAGTCGACAGGGGCATAGCACAGATACGCAGTATTTT
TRBV5-1	-	TRBJ2-2	-	CASSFQLANTGELFF	TGCGCCAGCAGCTTCCAGTTAGCGAACACCGGGGAGCTGTTTTTT
TRBV19	-	TRBJ1-4	-	CASSPGPNEKLFF	TGTGCCAGCTCCCCGGGGCCTAATGAAAAACTGTTTTTT
TRBV7-9	few	TRBJ2-6	-	CASSSRVVREESGANVLTF	TGTGCCAGCAGCTCCCGAGTTGTAAGGGAAGAATCTGGGGCCAACGTCCTGACTTTC
TRBV30	once	TRBJ1-6	-	CAWSTRAWDSPLHF	TGTGCCTGGAGTACTAGGGCCTGGGATTCACCCCTCCACTTT
TRBV5-1	few	TRBJ2-7	-	CASSRTRAYEQYF	TGCGCCAGCAGCCGGACCCGGGCCTACGAGCAGTACTTC
TRBV28	-	TRBJ1-5	-	CASRGNQPQHF	TGTGCCAGCAGGGGCAATCAGCCCCAGCATTTT
TRBV5-8	once	TRBJ2-5	-	CASSLMTGPGGETQYF	TGTGCCAGCAGCCTGATGACGGGCCCCGGGGGAGAGACCCAGTACTTC
TRBV29-1	once	TRBJ1-1	-	CSGHKNTEAFF	TGCAGCGGACATAAGAACACTGAAGCTTTCTTT
TRBV4-3	-	TRBJ2-6	TRBD1	CASSQDIDRAGANVLTF	TGCGCCAGCAGCCAAGATATTGACAGGGCCGGGGCCAACGTCCTGACTTTC
TRBV9	-	TRBJ1-1	-	CASSVAGPNTEAFF	TGTGCCAGCAGCGTAGCTGGACCGAACACTGAAGCTTTCTTT
TRBV6-6	-	TRBJ2-7	TRBD1	CASTGQGPYEQYF	TGTGCCAGCACGGGACAGGGCCCCTACGAGCAGTACTTC
TRBV30	-	TRBJ1-2	-	CACQSPVAAYGYTF	TGTGCCTGTCAAAGCCCAGTGGCTGCCTATGGCTACACCTTC
TRBV23-1	few	TRBJ2-5	-	CASSQSGGQTQYF	TGCGCCAGCAGTCAATCGGGGGGGCAGACCCAGTACTTC
TRBV2	few	TRBJ2-5	TRBD2	CASRVLAIQETQYF	TGTGCCAGCAGGGTACTAGCGATCCAAGAGACCCAGTACTTC
TRBV10-3	-	TRBJ1-2	TRBD1	CAIAGTDEGYGYTF	TGTGCCATCGCCGGGACAGATGAGGGATATGGCTACACCTTC
TRBV6-5	-	TRBJ2-5	-	CASTNLETQYF	TGTGCCAGCACCAACTTGGAGACCCAGTACTTC